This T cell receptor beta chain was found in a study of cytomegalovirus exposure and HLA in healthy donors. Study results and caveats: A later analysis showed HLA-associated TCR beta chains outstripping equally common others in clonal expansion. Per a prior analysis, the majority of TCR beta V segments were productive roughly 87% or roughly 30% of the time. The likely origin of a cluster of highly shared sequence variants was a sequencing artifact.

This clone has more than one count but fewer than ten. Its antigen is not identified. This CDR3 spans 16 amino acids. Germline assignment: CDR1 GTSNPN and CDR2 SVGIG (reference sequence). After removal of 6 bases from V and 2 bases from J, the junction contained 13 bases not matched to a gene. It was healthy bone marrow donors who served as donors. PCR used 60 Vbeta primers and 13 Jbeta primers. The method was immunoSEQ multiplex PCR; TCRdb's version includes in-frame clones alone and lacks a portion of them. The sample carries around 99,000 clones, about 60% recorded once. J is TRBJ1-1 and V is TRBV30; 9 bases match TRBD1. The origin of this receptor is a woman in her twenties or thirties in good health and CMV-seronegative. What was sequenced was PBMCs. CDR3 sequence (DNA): TGTGCCTGTCGCCCGACTCCGGGACAGGGTAACACTGAAGCTTTCTTT. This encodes CACRPTPGQGNTEAFF.